These 27 T cell receptor beta chains share one sample of origin, sequenced in a study of T cell changes during pregnancy in multiple sclerosis. Profiled with immunoSEQ multiplex PCR; TCRdb holds only in-frame clones, not every one. The sample contains about 59,000 clones, around 94% of which appear only once. The specimen comprised CD8+ T cells from peripheral blood mononuclear cells, sampled after pregnancy. The receptors stem from a female donor with multiple sclerosis, enrolled in a pregnancy study.

This chain uses TRBV6-6 with TRBJ2-3, with D tentatively TRBD2 (5 bases). The V gene lost 4 bases and the J gene lost 8 bases, with 16 bases spanning the gap. The germline gives CDR1 MNHNY, CDR2 SVGAGI (reference sequence). The CDR3 is 14 residues long. The CDR3, as DNA: TGTGCCAGCAGTTTGGAAGGGCCCCGGGGTACGCAGTATTTT. As protein: CASSLEGPRGTQYF.

This rearrangement joins TRBV30 to TRBJ2-7; TRBD2 matches 14 bases. The CDR3 length is 16 residues. CDR1 GTSNPN and CDR2 SVGIG come from the germline V gene (reference sequence). Losses at the gene ends were 0 bases for V and 6 bases for J; bases not matched to a gene: 7. The CDR3, as DNA: TGTGCCTGGAGTGTAAAGGGGACTAGCGGGAGAGGCGAGCAGTACTTC. This gives the protein CAWSVKGTSGRGEQYF.

The gene calls are TRBV19 and TRBJ1-3, with D perhaps matching TRBD1 (5 bases). CDR3 length: 15 residues. Germline V CDR1 and CDR2: LNHDA, SQIVND (reference sequence). With 7 bases removed from V and 0 bases from J, the gap between germline ends came to 13 bases. The chain's CDR3 is CASTGRASSGNTIYF. The CDR3 nucleotides read TGTGCCAGTACTGGCAGGGCGAGCTCTGGAAACACCATATATTTT.

This clone appeared a single time. V and J are TRBV13 and TRBJ2-3; TRBD2 might be the D (6 bases). Germline V gene data show CDR1 as PRHDT and CDR2 as FYEKMQ (reference sequence). With 5 bases removed from V and 0 bases from J, the gap between germline ends came to 9 bases. The CDR3 consists of 14 residues. CDR3 loop: CASSTGTSTDTQYF. The CDR3 nucleotides are TGTGCCAGCAGCACGGGGACTAGCACAGATACGCAGTATTTT.

The V call is TRBV4-3, the J call TRBJ2-2; 8 nucleotides line up with TRBD1. Germline trimming cut 2 bases from V and 0 bases from J; bases unmatched to any gene: 11. CDR1 and CDR2 (germline): LGHNA, YSLEER. The length of the CDR3 is 19 residues. For the CDR3, the DNA is TGCGCCAGCAGCCAACACCGGACAGGGATCGGGACGAACACCGGGGAGCTGTTTTTT. It codes for CASSQHRTGIGTNTGELFF.

This chain uses TRBV11-2 with TRBJ2-1, with D maybe TRBD2 (6 bases). The V gene lost 1 base and the J gene lost 4 bases, with 17 bases spanning the gap. Germline CDR1 reads SGHAT; CDR2 reads FQNNGV. The CDR3 consists of 17 residues. The CDR3 reads CASSLGGAEAIYNEQFF. The CDR3 DNA is TGTGCCAGCAGCTTAGGCGGGGCAGAAGCCATATACAATGAGCAGTTCTTC. The variable domain in full, completed from reference TRBV11-2 and TRBJ2-1, reads EAGVAQSPRYKIIEKRQSVAFWCNPISGHATLYWYQQILGQGPKLLIQFQNNGVVDDSQLPKDRFSAERLKGVDSTLKIQPAKLEDSAVYLCASSLGGAEAIYNEQFFGPGTRLTVL.

V usage is TRBV29-1 and J usage is TRBJ1-2, with D possibly matching TRBD1 (6 bases). Germline assignment: CDR1 SQVTM and CDR2 ANQGSEA. Between the trimmed V and J ends, which lost 8 bases and 8 bases, there was a span of 15 bases. This CDR3 is built from 11 residues. Written as DNA, the CDR3 is TGCAGCACCCCAGGGGTTAGCGGCTACACCTTC. Encoded protein: CSTPGVSGYTF. The full variable domain, completed using reference TRBV29-1 and TRBJ1-2, is SAVISQKPSRDICQRGTSLTIQCQVDSQVTMMFWYRQQPGQSLTLIATANQGSEATYESGFVIDKFPISRPNLTFSTLTVSNMSPEDSSIYLCSTPGVSGYTFGSGTRLTVV.

The chain uses TRBV7-9 and TRBJ2-7, with D perhaps matching TRBD2 (6 bases). V was pared by 6 bases and J by 2 bases, with 8 bases between. Germline CDR1 reads SEHNR; CDR2 reads FQNEAQ (reference sequence). The CDR3 runs to 12 residues. The CDR3: CASRGGTYEQYF. As DNA, the CDR3 is TGTGCCAGCAGAGGCGGGACCTACGAGCAGTACTTC.

The rearrangement uses TRBV29-1 and TRBJ2-7; 9 bases agree with TRBD1. This CDR3 has 11 amino acids. CDR1 is SQVTM, CDR2 ANQGSEA, per germline. DNA for the CDR3: TGCAGTACGGACAGGGGCGGGGAGCAGTACTTC. Protein product: CSTDRGGEQYF.

The chain employs TRBV28 and TRBJ2-7; TRBD1 aligns across 11 bases. Germline CDR1 MDHEN, CDR2 SYDVKM. The CDR3 length is 16 residues. V shed 5 bases and J 5 bases; nucleotides not matched to a gene: 11. The CDR3 loop is CASSQLGTGGSNEQYF. CDR3 nucleotides: TGTGCCAGCAGTCAGCTCGGGACAGGGGGGTCGAACGAGCAGTACTTC. The full variable domain, in which reference TRBV28 and TRBJ2-7 provide the parts outside the CDR3, is DVKVTQSSRYLVKRTGEKVFLECVQDMDHENMFWYRQDPGLGLRLIYFSYDVKMKEKGDIPEGYSVSREKKERFSLILESASTNQTSMYLCASSQLGTGGSNEQYFGPGTRLTVT.

The chain has TRBV4-1 and TRBJ1-2; tentatively, D is TRBD1 (5 bases). V was cut by 4 bases and J by 3 bases, with 9 bases left in between. There are 13 residues in the CDR3. Germline V gene lookup returns CDR1 MGHRA and CDR2 YSYEKL. CDR3 DNA sequence: TGCGCCAGCAGCCTCACGACAGACTATGGCTACACCTTC. Amino acid sequence: CASSLTTDYGYTF.

The chain recombines TRBV5-1 with TRBJ2-7, with D unclear. The ends were cut back, 4 bases at V and 1 base at J, with 6 bases in the middle. The CDR3 spans 12 residues. Per the germline V gene, CDR1 is SGHRS and CDR2 is YFSETQ. This CDR3 is CASSPGSYEQYF. Here the CDR3 DNA reads TGCGCCAGCAGCCCAGGATCCTACGAGCAGTACTTC.

This clone was counted a single time. V gene TRBV4-1 combines with J gene TRBJ1-2; D is uncertain. V lost 1 base and J lost 4, with 13 bases in between. Per the germline V gene, CDR1 is MGHRA and CDR2 is YSYEKL. This CDR3 has 15 residues. CDR3 nucleotide sequence: TGCGCCAGCAGCCAAGGTGGCGGATTTACCTATGGCTACACCTTC. Amino acids: CASSQGGGFTYGYTF.

This clone was seen just once. This sequence joins TRBV5-6 and TRBJ1-1; 9 nucleotides align to TRBD1. This CDR3 has 14 amino acids. The J segment lost 5 bases and the V segment lost 2 bases, leaving 4 bases of the junction unmatched. The V gene's germline CDR1 is SGHDT and CDR2 YYEEEE. The CDR3 protein is CASSFGTGSTEAFF. The CDR3 DNA reads as TGTGCCAGCAGCTTTGGGACAGGGAGTACTGAAGCTTTCTTT.

The gene calls are TRBV13 and TRBJ1-1; 10 nucleotides align to TRBD1. The junction had 9 bases not matched to a gene; V was cut back by 5 bases and J by 0 bases. The germline CDR1 and CDR2 sequences are PRHDT and FYEKMQ (reference sequence). The CDR3 is 17 amino acids. The CDR3 region is CASSRDRGSLMNTEAFF. For the CDR3, the DNA is TGTGCCAGCAGCAGGGACAGGGGCTCCTTGATGAACACTGAAGCTTTCTTT.

This CDR3 reads CASSEEGTGLGYTF. DNA of the CDR3: TGTGCCAGCAGTGAAGAGGGGACAGGACTTGGCTACACCTTC. The J gene is TRBJ1-2, the V gene TRBV2; 8 bases match TRBD1. Germline CDR1 reads SNHLY; CDR2 reads FYNNEI. The CDR3 runs to 14 residues. J lost 7 bases, V lost 1 base, and 5 bases had no gene match.

The gene calls are TRBV7-9 and TRBJ2-1, with TRBD2 matching over 9 bases. Germline trimming cut 3 bases from V and 3 bases from J; bases unmatched to any gene: 6. This CDR3 is built from 16 residues. CDR1 and CDR2 from the germline V gene are SEHNR and FQNEAQ (reference sequence). The CDR3 loop reads CASSLIGTSLYNEQFF. In DNA, the CDR3 is TGTGCCAGCAGCTTGATTGGGACTAGCCTCTACAATGAGCAGTTCTTC.

The chain links TRBV9 to TRBJ2-2, with D possibly being TRBD2 (7 bases). This CDR3 region has 16 residues. V was pared by 6 bases and J by 2 bases, with 17 bases between. Germline V CDR1 and CDR2: SGDLS, YYNGEE. The CDR3 DNA is TGTGCCAGCACCAAGAGGGGGGAGGGCAACACCGGGGAGCTGTTTTTT. Its protein product is CASTKRGEGNTGELFF.

This clone showed up just once. The chain carries TRBV5-8 and TRBJ2-4, with a weak D call TRBD1 (6 bases). Germline CDR1 reads SGHTS; CDR2 reads YDEGEE. CDR3 size: 17 residues. V was pared by 7 bases and J by 7 bases, with 27 bases between. CDR3 nucleotide sequence: TGTGCCAGCCCCTTGAGGGGGATTGAGCTTTCAAGGAACATTCAGTACTTC. This sequence encodes CASPLRGIELSRNIQYF.

This clone has a single count. CDR3 sequence (DNA): TGTGCCACCCGAAGGACCAGGGAGGGGGGCACTGAAGCTTTCTTT. It encodes CATRRTREGGTEAFF. This chain joins TRBV19 and TRBJ1-1; D is perhaps TRBD1 (6 bases). Germline CDR1 is LNHDA and CDR2 is SQIVND (reference sequence). The CDR3 totals 15 residues. Trimming took 10 bases from V and 4 from J, leaving 22 bases between them.

V is TRBV7-9 and J is TRBJ2-7; no firm D call. Trimming pared 4 bases from V and 3 bases from J, leaving 13 bases between. Germline assignment: CDR1 SEHNR and CDR2 FQNEAQ (reference sequence). The CDR3 has 14 residues. The CDR3 reads CASSSTRVLYEQYF. CDR3 nucleotide sequence: TGTGCCAGCAGCTCGACCCGGGTTCTCTACGAGCAGTACTTC.

The rearrangement uses TRBV7-8 and TRBJ2-1, with TRBD1 matching 9 bases. The CDR3 runs 18 residues. The germline V gene encodes CDR1 SGHVS and CDR2 FQNEAQ. Trimming cost V 11 bases and J 4 bases; bases outside gene matches: 21. The CDR3 sequence: CAVEELEGAGQGYNEQFF. The CDR3 nucleotides are TGTGCCGTGGAGGAGCTCGAGGGAGCGGGACAGGGATACAATGAGCAGTTCTTC.

V gene TRBV5-4 combines with J gene TRBJ2-7, with D possibly TRBD1 on 6 matching bases. CDR1 is SGHNT, CDR2 YYREEE, per germline (reference sequence). Trimming removed 1 base at V and 2 bases at J, with 10 bases between. This CDR3 contains 14 residues. Here the CDR3 reads CASSLIPGAYEQYF. The CDR3 DNA reads TGTGCCAGCAGCTTGATCCCAGGGGCCTACGAGCAGTACTTC.

This rearrangement joins TRBV6-6 to TRBJ1-2; TRBD1 matches at 8 bases. Germline V lookup: CDR1 MNHNY, CDR2 SVGAGI (reference sequence). The V segment lost 0 bases and the J segment 8 bases; nucleotides outside the gene matches: 8. This CDR3 is 15 amino acids long. The CDR3 sequence is CASSYSSGQGGGYTF. The CDR3 coding sequence is TGTGCCAGCAGTTACTCGAGTGGACAGGGAGGAGGCTACACCTTC.

V gene TRBV19 combines with J gene TRBJ2-1; the D is unclear. The V gene lost 0 bases and the J gene lost 2 bases, with 11 bases spanning the gap. CDR1 is LNHDA, CDR2 SQIVND, per germline (reference sequence). The CDR3 extends over 16 amino acids. This CDR3 reads CASSIEIPPTYNEQFF. The CDR3 DNA follows: TGTGCCAGTAGTATAGAGATCCCTCCTACCTACAATGAGCAGTTCTTC.

This chain connects TRBV14 to TRBJ2-1; possible D gene TRBD1, 6 bases. This CDR3 spans 14 amino acids. Germline CDR1 reads SGHDN; CDR2 reads FVKESK. V gave up 2 bases and J gave up 4 bases, with 9 bases separating them. The CDR3 is CASSQRGTYNEQFF. In DNA, the CDR3 is TGTGCCAGCAGCCAAAGGGGGACATACAATGAGCAGTTCTTC.

The CDR3: CASSPGDRVINEQFF. CDR3 nucleotides: TGTGCCAGCTCACCGGGGGACAGGGTAATTAATGAGCAGTTCTTC. The chain recombines TRBV18 with TRBJ2-1, with 9 bases lining up with TRBD1. V lost 3 bases to trimming and J lost 7 bases; unmatched junction nucleotides: 7. The CDR3 spans 15 residues. Germline loops: CDR1 KGHSH, CDR2 LQKENI.